Shown below are 12 T cell receptor beta chains from a single sample sequenced in a study of regulatory T cells in long-lasting Graves disease. Stated time point: newly diagnosed GD, antithyroid drugs for less than 3 months. The TCR library was prepared using RNA isolated from PBMCs. Arm-PCR with iRepertoire HTBI primers amplified the CDR3 regions for these TCR beta libraries. TCRdb passed the multiplex PCR reads through MiXCR, listing each CDR3 protein once. Here the sample spans about 500,000 distinct CDR3 sequences, around 12% being singletons. The sample was also linked to a second study, of T cells in Graves' hyperthyroidism and ophthalmopathy.

The specimen comprised peripheral blood mononuclear cells (PBMCs), sampled at new diagnosis, from a patient treated with antithyroid drugs. The receptor source for this set is a woman aged 30 to 39 with Graves disease.

This clonotype showed up many times. This chain uses TRBV28 with TRBJ2-1, with 7 bases matching TRBD1. This CDR3 is 17 amino acids long. Germline V gene lookup returns CDR1 MDHEN and CDR2 SYDVKM. The J segment lost 0 bases and the V segment lost 5 bases, leaving 10 bases of the junction unmatched. In DNA form, the CDR3 reads TGTGCCAGCAGTCCTTGGGACAGAAGAAGCTCCTACAATGAGCAGTTCTTC. It translates to CASSPWDRRSSYNEQFF.

There are many counts of this clonotype. J is TRBJ2-1 and V is TRBV3-1; D not certain. V dropped 1 base and J dropped 10 bases, with 17 bases sitting between them. The CDR3 totals 15 residues. CDR1 is LGHDT, CDR2 YNNKEL, per germline (reference sequence). The CDR3 here is CASSQVRQAIGEQFF. The CDR3 DNA is TGTGCCAGCAGCCAAGTTAGGCAGGCCATAGGGGAGCAGTTCTTC.

This clonotype was detected many times. V and J are TRBV10-1 and TRBJ2-1; D not resolved. CDR1 and CDR2 from the germline V gene are WNHNN and SYGVQD (reference sequence). V shed 4 bases and J shed 8 bases, with 15 bases lying between them. CDR3 size: 14 residues. CDR3 sequence reads: CASSANGPGDEQFF. The CDR3 DNA follows: TGCGCCAGCAGTGCTAACGGGCCGGGCGATGAGCAGTTCTTC.

The CDR3, as DNA: TGTGCCAGTAGTTTTTTTTCGGCGGGAGGGGGATCCTACAATGAGCAGTTCTTC. Protein sequence: CASSFFSAGGGSYNEQFF. The chain links TRBV19 to TRBJ2-1; TRBD2 aligns across 9 bases. The V gene's germline CDR1 is LNHDA and CDR2 SQIVND (reference sequence). This CDR3 comprises 18 residues. V dropped 5 bases and J dropped 1; count of bases not matched to a gene: 12. Filled out from reference TRBV19 and TRBJ2-1, the complete variable domain reads DGGITQSPKYLFRKEGQNVTLSCEQNLNHDAMYWYRQDPGQGLRLIYYSQIVNDFQKGDIAEGYSVSREKKESFPLTVTSAQKNPTAFYLCASSFFSAGGGSYNEQFFGPGTRLTVL.

Details on this clonotype: A clone one base away is much larger, so this may be a read error. V usage is TRBV5-1 and J usage is TRBJ2-2, with 7 nucleotides matching TRBD2. CDR1 and CDR2 (germline): SGHRS, YFSETQ. The CDR3 consists of 16 residues. CDR3 sequence reads: CASSALLADNTGERFF. CDR3 in DNA: TGCGCCAGCAGCGCCCTCCTAGCGGATAACACCGGGGAGCGGTTTTTT.

This clonotype was observed at least ten times. CDR3 amino acids: CASSASRGSRTDTQYF. The CDR3 DNA reads as TGTGCCAGCAGCGCCTCCAGGGGTTCCCGCACAGATACGCAGTATTTT. The chain carries TRBV7-9 and TRBJ2-3, with D maybe TRBD1 (6 bases). CDR3 length equals 16 residues. The V and J ends lost 5 bases and 1 base respectively, with 16 bases between them. CDR1 is SEHNR and CDR2 is FQNEAQ in the germline V gene (reference sequence).

This clonotype was detected many times. The chain combines TRBV30 with TRBJ1-3, with D tentatively TRBD1 (5 bases). Between the trimmed V and J ends, which lost 2 bases and 3 bases, there was a span of 17 bases. CDR1 and CDR2 (germline): GTSNPN, SVGIG (reference sequence). This CDR3 is 16 amino acids long. The DNA of the CDR3 is TGTGCCTGGAGTTTCTCCACGAGGGGATATGGAAACACCATATATTTT. Its translation: CAWSFSTRGYGNTIYF.

This clonotype was observed a handful of times. This chain connects TRBV7-2 to TRBJ2-7; perhaps TRBD2 as D (5 bases). The CDR3 is 16 residues long. Germline V lookup: CDR1 SGHTA, CDR2 FQGNSA. The V end was cut by 5 bases, the J end by 0 bases, with 17 bases between. This chain's CDR3 is CASSLTGIRSSYEQYF. The CDR3 bases are TGTGCCAGCAGCCTAACGGGAATCAGGAGCTCCTACGAGCAGTACTTC.

This clonotype came up many times. The chain uses TRBV4-1 and TRBJ1-1; D might be TRBD1 (5 bases). CDR3 length equals 18 residues. Trimming left V 3 bases short and J 0 bases short, with 20 bases between. Germline values: CDR1 MGHRA, CDR2 YSYEKL. Here the CDR3 reads CASSQGLTLRGMNTEAFF. The CDR3 DNA is TGCGCCAGCAGCCAGGGTCTCACCCTTAGGGGCATGAACACTGAAGCTTTCTTT.

In this sample, this clonotype turned up many times. The rearrangement uses TRBV7-8 and TRBJ2-1; a weak D match, TRBD2 (6 bases). V was shortened by 5 bases and J by 7 bases, with 15 bases between the two germline ends. This CDR3 region has 14 residues. The V gene's germline CDR1 is SGHVS and CDR2 FQNEAQ. CDR3 loop: CASSPRDSRNEQFF. As DNA, the CDR3 is TGTGCCAGCAGCCCCCGGGACTCCAGGAATGAGCAGTTCTTC.

Comment on this clonotype: A read error may explain this, as a much larger clone is one base away. V usage is TRBV4-2 and J usage is TRBJ2-3, with D possibly being TRBD1 (5 bases). Looked up from germline, CDR1 is LGHNA and CDR2 is YNFKEQ. The CDR3 has 15 residues. CDR3 amino acids: CASSDSHAFTGTQYF. The CDR3 DNA reads as TGTGCCAGCAGTGACTCCCACGCATTCACAGGTACGCAGTATTTT.

This clonotype was detected many times. The rearrangement joins TRBV6-2 or TRBV6-3 to TRBJ2-2; the match to TRBD2 covers 12 bases. The CDR3 totals 15 residues. The ends lost 6 bases at V and 5 bases at J; junction bases unmatched: 4. The germline gives CDR1 MNHEY, CDR2 SVGEGT. CDR3 nucleotides: TGTGCCAGCAGCTTAGGACTAGCGGGGACCGGGGAGCTGTTTTTT. It encodes CASSLGLAGTGELFF.